This T cell receptor (beta chain) appears in the sequencing data of a study of graft-versus-host responses after intestinal transplantation. Study-level background: Each of the recipients got a multivisceral, liver-intestinal, or isolated intestinal transplant. For around three years after anti-thymocyte globulin induction, all recipients took tacrolimus and steroids.

Some clones are missing from TCRdb's copy, which holds only in-frame ones; the method was immunoSEQ multiplex PCR. Of fewer than 100,000 clones listed, more than 75% are singletons. Germline loops: CDR1 SGHRS, CDR2 YFSETQ. Trimming removed 4 bases from V and 4 bases from J, with 14 bases in between. This CDR3 contains 15 residues. The sequence derives from a human patient who received an intestinal transplant, so some T cells may come from the graft donor. V and J are TRBV5-1 and TRBJ2-2; D tentatively reads TRBD1 or TRBD2 (5 bases each). The source material was PBMCs, sampled 255 days after intestinal transplant. The CDR3: CASSPNRDPTGELFF. The CDR3 nucleotides are TGCGCCAGCAGCCCGAACCGGGACCCCACCGGGGAGCTGTTTTTT.